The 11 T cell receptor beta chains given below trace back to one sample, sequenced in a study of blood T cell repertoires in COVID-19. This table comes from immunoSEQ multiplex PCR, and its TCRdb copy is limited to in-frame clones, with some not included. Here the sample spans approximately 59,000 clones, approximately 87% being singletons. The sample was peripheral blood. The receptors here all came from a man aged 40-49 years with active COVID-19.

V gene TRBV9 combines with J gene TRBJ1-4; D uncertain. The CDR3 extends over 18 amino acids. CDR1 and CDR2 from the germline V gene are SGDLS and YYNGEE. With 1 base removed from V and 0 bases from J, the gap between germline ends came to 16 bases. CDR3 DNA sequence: TGTGCCAGCAGCGTATCACCCCAAGAGTCTTCAACTAATGAAAAACTGTTTTTT. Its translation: CASSVSPQESSTNEKLFF.

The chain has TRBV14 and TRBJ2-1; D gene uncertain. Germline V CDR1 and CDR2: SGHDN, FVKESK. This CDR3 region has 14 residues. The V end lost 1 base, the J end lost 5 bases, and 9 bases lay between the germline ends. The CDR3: CASSQVLSHNEQFF. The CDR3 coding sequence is TGTGCCAGCAGCCAAGTCCTAAGTCACAATGAGCAGTTCTTC.

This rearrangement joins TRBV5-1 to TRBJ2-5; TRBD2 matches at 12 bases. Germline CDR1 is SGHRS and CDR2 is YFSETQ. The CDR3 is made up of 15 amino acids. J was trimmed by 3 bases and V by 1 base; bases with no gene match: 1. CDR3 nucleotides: TGCGCCAGCAGCTTGCGACTAGCGGGAGAAGAGACCCAGTACTTC. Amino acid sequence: CASSLRLAGEETQYF.

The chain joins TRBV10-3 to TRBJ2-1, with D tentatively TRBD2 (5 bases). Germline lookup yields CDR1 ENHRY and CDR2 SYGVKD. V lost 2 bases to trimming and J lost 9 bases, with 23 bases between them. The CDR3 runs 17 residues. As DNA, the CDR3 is TGTGCCATCAGTGAGCCCGAGCGGAGAGGCACCCATCGTGAGCAGTTCTTC. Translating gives CAISEPERRGTHREQFF.

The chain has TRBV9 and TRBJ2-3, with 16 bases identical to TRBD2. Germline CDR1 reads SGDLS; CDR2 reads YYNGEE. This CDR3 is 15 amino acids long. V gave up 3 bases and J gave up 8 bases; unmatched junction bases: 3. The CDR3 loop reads CASSGGLAGGTTQYF. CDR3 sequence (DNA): TGTGCCAGCAGCGGGGGACTAGCGGGAGGGACTACGCAGTATTTT.

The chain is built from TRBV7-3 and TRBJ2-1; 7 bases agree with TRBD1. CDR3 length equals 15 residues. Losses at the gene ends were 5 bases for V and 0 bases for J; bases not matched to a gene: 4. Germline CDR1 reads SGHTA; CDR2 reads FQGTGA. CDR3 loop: CASSPQGDSYNEQFF. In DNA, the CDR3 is TGTGCCAGCAGCCCCCAGGGGGACTCCTACAATGAGCAGTTCTTC.

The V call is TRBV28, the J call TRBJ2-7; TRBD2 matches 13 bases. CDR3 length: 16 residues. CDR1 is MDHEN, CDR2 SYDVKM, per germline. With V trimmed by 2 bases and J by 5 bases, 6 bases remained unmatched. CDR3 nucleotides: TGTGCCAGCAGTTTAAGGGGACTAGCGGGAACCGACGAGCAGTACTTC. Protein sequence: CASSLRGLAGTDEQYF.

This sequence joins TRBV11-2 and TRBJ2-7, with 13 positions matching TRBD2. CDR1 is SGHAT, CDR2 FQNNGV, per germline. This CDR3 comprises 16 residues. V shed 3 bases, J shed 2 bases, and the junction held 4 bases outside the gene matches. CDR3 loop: CASSLGTSGNTYEQYF. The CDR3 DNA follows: TGTGCCAGCAGCTTGGGGACTAGCGGGAACACCTACGAGCAGTACTTC.

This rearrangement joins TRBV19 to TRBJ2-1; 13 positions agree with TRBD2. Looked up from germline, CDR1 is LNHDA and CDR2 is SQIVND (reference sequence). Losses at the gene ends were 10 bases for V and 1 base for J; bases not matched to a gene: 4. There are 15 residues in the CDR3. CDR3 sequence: CAIGTSGASYNEQFF. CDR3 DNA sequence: TGTGCCATTGGGACTAGCGGGGCTTCCTACAATGAGCAGTTCTTC.

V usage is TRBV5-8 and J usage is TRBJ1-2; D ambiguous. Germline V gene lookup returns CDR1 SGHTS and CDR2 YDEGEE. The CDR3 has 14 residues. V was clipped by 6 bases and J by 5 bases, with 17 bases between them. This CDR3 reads CASTVPYFFYGYTF. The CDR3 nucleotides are TGTGCCAGCACCGTCCCGTATTTTTTTTATGGCTACACCTTC.

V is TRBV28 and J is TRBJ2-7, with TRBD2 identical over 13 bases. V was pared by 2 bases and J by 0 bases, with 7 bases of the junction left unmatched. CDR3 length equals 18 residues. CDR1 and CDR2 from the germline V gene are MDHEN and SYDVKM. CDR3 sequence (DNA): TGTGCCAGCAGTTTAGACGGACTAGCGGGAGTATCCTCCTACGAGCAGTACTTC. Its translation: CASSLDGLAGVSSYEQYF.